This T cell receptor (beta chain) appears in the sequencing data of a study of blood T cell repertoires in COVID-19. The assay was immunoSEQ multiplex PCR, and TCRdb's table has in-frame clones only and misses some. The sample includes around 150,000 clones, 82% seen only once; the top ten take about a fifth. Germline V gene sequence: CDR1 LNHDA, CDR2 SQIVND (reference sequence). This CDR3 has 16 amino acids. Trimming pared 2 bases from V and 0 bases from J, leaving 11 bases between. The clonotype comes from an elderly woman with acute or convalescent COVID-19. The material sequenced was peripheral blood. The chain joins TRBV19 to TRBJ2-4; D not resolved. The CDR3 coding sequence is TGTGCCAGTAGTATAACCCCCACTCTAGCCAAAAACATTCAGTACTTC. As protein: CASSITPTLAKNIQYF.